The clone carrying this T cell receptor beta chain was seen once. Germline CDR1 SGHTA, CDR2 FQGNSA. The CDR3 is made up of 16 amino acids. The J segment lost 5 bases and the V segment lost 5 bases, leaving 10 bases of the junction unmatched. The data stem from a study of blood T cell repertoires in COVID-19. At the level of the study: There were acute and convalescent COVID-19 samples, and they came from the United States, Italy and Spain. T cells, B-cell-depleted T cells, or PBMCs supplied cDNA or gDNA.

Original processing methods: Quantification of nucleated cells was approximated via reference gene primer amplification. Some clones are missing from TCRdb's copy, which holds only in-frame ones; the method was immunoSEQ multiplex PCR. For V, J and clone size, that table is used; D and trimming come from the DNA. The table has roughly 320,000 clones, around 92% seen once. The chain combines TRBV7-2 with TRBJ1-3; 9 nucleotides line up with TRBD1. Material for sequencing was peripheral blood. This TCR came from a woman in her twenties or thirties with COVID-19, enrolled during active disease. CDR3 sequence (DNA): TGTGCCAGCAGCACGAGTACCGGGACAGGGCGAAACACCATATATTTT. Residues: CASSTSTGTGRNTIYF.